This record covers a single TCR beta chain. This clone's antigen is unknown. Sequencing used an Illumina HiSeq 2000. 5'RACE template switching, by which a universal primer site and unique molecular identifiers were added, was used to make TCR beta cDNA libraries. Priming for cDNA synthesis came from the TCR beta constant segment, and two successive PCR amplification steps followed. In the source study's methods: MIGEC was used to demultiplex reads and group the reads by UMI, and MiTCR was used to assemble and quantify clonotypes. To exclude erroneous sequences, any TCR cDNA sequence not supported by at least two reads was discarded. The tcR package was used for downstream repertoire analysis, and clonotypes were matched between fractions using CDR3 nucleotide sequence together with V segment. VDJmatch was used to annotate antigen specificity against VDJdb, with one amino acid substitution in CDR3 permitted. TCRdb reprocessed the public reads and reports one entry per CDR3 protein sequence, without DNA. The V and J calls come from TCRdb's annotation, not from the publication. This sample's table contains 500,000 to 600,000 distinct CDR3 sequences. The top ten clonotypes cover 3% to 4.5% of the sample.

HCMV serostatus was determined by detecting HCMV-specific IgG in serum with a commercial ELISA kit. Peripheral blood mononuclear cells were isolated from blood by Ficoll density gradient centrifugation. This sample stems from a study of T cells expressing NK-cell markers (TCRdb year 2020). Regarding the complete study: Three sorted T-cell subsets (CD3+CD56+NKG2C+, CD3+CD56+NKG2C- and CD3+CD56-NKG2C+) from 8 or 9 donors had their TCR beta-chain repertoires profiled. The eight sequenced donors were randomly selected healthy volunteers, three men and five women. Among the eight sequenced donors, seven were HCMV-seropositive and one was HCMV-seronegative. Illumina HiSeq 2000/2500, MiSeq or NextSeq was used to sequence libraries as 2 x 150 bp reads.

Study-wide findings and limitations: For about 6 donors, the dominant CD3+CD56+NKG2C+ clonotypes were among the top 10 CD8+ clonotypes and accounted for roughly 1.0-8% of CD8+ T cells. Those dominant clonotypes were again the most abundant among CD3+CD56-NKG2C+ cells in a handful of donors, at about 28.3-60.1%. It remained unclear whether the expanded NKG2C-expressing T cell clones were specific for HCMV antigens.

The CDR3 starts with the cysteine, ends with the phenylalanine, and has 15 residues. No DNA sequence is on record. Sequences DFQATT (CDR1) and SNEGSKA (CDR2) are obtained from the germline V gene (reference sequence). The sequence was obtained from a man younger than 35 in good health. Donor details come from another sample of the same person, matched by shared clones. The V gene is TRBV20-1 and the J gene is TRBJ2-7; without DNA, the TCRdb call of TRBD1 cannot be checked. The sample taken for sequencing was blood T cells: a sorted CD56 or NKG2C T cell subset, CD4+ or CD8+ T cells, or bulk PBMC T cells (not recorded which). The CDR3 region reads CSARPSRPPSYEQYF.